The 15 T cell receptor beta chains below were found in one sample sequenced in a study of T cells in localized non-small cell lung cancer. Profiled with immunoSEQ multiplex PCR; TCRdb holds only in-frame clones, not every one. The sample holds roughly 20,000 clones; around 84% are singletons and the top ten take roughly 2.2%. The starting material was peripheral blood, obtained before any cancer treatment. These receptors were taken from a man between 40 and 70 years old with stage I lung adenocarcinoma.

The rearrangement joins TRBV15 to TRBJ2-7; 9 nucleotides align to TRBD1. The CDR3 is 14 residues long. Germline V lookup: CDR1 LNHNV, CDR2 YYDKDF (reference sequence). Trimming at V came to 3 bases and at J to 6 bases, leaving 6 bases not matched to a gene. CDR3 loop: CATSSQHRGPEQYF. As DNA, the CDR3 is TGTGCCACCAGCAGTCAGCACAGGGGGCCCGAGCAGTACTTC.

This chain joins TRBV7-2 and TRBJ1-2; 9 nucleotides line up with TRBD1. Germline V gene data show CDR1 as SGHTA and CDR2 as FQGNSA. There are 17 residues in the CDR3. The junction had 9 bases not matched to a gene; V was cut back by 0 bases and J by 4 bases. The CDR3 sequence is CASSLAGQGRTGYGYTF. DNA of the CDR3: TGTGCCAGCAGCTTAGCGGGACAGGGTCGAACTGGCTATGGCTACACCTTC.

V usage is TRBV5-4 and J usage is TRBJ1-1; no firm D call. Germline V lookup: CDR1 SGHNT, CDR2 YYREEE (reference sequence). V was cut by 4 bases and J by 5 bases, with 21 bases left in between. CDR3 length: 16 amino acids. In DNA form, the CDR3 reads TGTGCCAGCAGCCTCGACATCGCAGGCTGGGCAACTGAAGCTTTCTTT. This gives the protein CASSLDIAGWATEAFF.

The chain joins TRBV2 to TRBJ2-5; D gene uncertain. V lost 10 bases and J lost 5, with 17 bases in between. This CDR3 is 13 amino acids long. Germline V gene data show CDR1 as SNHLY and CDR2 as FYNNEI. CDR3 sequence (DNA): TGTGCCACAGAGCGTGGGGTTTGGGAGACCCAGTACTTC. It translates to CATERGVWETQYF.

The V and J genes are TRBV5-1 and TRBJ2-5, with D perhaps matching TRBD2 (5 bases). Trimming stripped 0 bases from V and 4 bases from J, with 16 bases between. Germline V lookup: CDR1 SGHRS, CDR2 YFSETQ. There are 16 residues in the CDR3. CDR3 in DNA: TGCGCCAGCAGCTTGGGTACGAGCCTACGGGGAGAGACCCAGTACTTC. Translated, it gives CASSLGTSLRGETQYF.

The chain couples TRBV5-1 to TRBJ2-5, with D uncertain. The J call is doubtful: the DNA matches TRBJ2-7 better. CDR3 length: 14 residues. Germline lookup yields CDR1 SGHRS and CDR2 YFSETQ. In DNA form, the CDR3 reads TGCGCCAGCAGGGTCGACTCAATTAACTACGAGCAGTACTTC. Translated: CASRVDSINYEQYF.

The chain employs TRBV14 and TRBJ2-7, with TRBD2 matching 14 bases. Germline V CDR1 and CDR2: SGHDN, FVKESK. The CDR3 has 15 residues. V gave up 4 bases and J gave up 12 bases; unmatched junction bases: 11. The CDR3 DNA sequence: TGTGCCAGCAGCCGGACTAGCGGGGGGACAGGCTATTTGTACTTC. Its translation: CASSRTSGGTGYLYF.

The chain recombines TRBV29-1 with TRBJ2-7; tentatively, D is TRBD1 (6 bases). CDR3 length: 12 amino acids. The V gene's germline CDR1 is SQVTM and CDR2 ANQGSEA. V was clipped by 7 bases and J by 3 bases, with 13 bases between them. As DNA, the CDR3 is TGCAGCGCTTCCAGGGGATACTACGAGCAGTACTTC. As protein: CSASRGYYEQYF.

Remarks on this clone: Other nucleotide sequences in the sample specify the same CDR3. The chain carries TRBV28 and TRBJ1-4; D remains unclear. The V end was cut by 2 bases, the J end by 4 bases, with 8 bases between. The CDR3 runs to 14 residues. Germline CDR1 MDHEN, CDR2 SYDVKM. CDR3 nucleotides: TGTGCCAGCAGTTTAACCGATAGTAATGAAAAACTGTTTTTT. Translation: CASSLTDSNEKLFF.

The chain combines TRBV15 with TRBJ1-2; TRBD1 might be the D (5 bases). The V end was cut by 3 bases, the J end by 4 bases, with 15 bases between. The CDR3 is made up of 15 amino acids. CDR1 is LNHNV and CDR2 is YYDKDF in the germline V gene (reference sequence). The CDR3 DNA is TGTGCCACCAGCAGCCTCGCCACGGGGCGCTATGGCTACACCTTC. Translated, it gives CATSSLATGRYGYTF.

This sequence joins TRBV29-1 and TRBJ2-7, with a tentative D call TRBD1 (5 bases). Germline V gives CDR1 SQVTM, CDR2 ANQGSEA. Trimming took off 3 bases at V and 5 bases at J, with 14 bases between the two ends. The CDR3 has 13 amino acids. The CDR3 DNA reads as TGCAGCGTTGATGGTCAGGGTGGTCACGAGCAGTACTTC. It yields the protein CSVDGQGGHEQYF.

J is TRBJ2-3 and V is TRBV5-1; 10 bases map to TRBD2. Per the germline V gene, CDR1 is SGHRS and CDR2 is YFSETQ. Losses at the gene ends were 0 bases for V and 1 base for J; bases not matched to a gene: 5. CDR3 length: 17 amino acids. CDR3: CASSLAPSGGGTDTQYF. As DNA, the CDR3 is TGCGCCAGCAGCTTGGCGCCCAGCGGGGGGGGCACAGATACGCAGTATTTT.

The chain recombines TRBV28 with TRBJ2-3; D may match TRBD1 or TRBD2 (5 bases each). Trimming stripped 8 bases from V and 7 bases from J, with 13 bases between. The CDR3 contains 12 residues. Germline V gives CDR1 MDHEN, CDR2 SYDVKM. CDR3 residues: CASRRDLNTQYF. The CDR3 nucleotides are TGTGCCAGCCGTAGGGACCTTAATACGCAGTATTTT.

This clone was seen only a few times. The J gene is TRBJ1-1, the V gene TRBV4-2, with a weak D call TRBD1 (5 bases). Germline V gene lookup returns CDR1 LGHNA and CDR2 YNFKEQ. Trimming took 0 bases from V and 5 from J, leaving 10 bases between them. This CDR3 comprises 14 residues. The CDR3 sequence: CASSQDTKGTEAFF. The CDR3 DNA reads TGTGCCAGCAGCCAAGACACCAAGGGGACTGAAGCTTTCTTT.

The J gene is TRBJ1-6, the V gene TRBV6-5, with no clear D. V was trimmed by 7 bases and J by 9 bases, leaving 13 bases between them. The CDR3 length is 13 residues. The germline V gene encodes CDR1 MNHEY and CDR2 SVGAGI. The CDR3 loop reads CASTKGYLSPLHF. The CDR3 region has the DNA TGTGCCAGCACCAAAGGGTATCTTTCACCCCTCCACTTT.